The sequence of this TCR beta chain was determined in a study of shared clonotypes between healthy human individuals (TCRdb year 2020). The study in broad terms: Two women and a few men aged 18 to 49 years were included in the cohort. Blood TCR repertoires of five healthy adults were deeply sequenced to estimate repertoire size and the extent of clonotype sharing between individuals. Different laboratories and diverse techniques were used to prepare libraries and sequence TCR repertoires, to increase sequencing depth and limit assay-specific biases. Per donor, leukapheresis produced somewhere between about 0.94 and 9 billion PBMCs.

With respect to this clone: This clone's antigen is unknown. Nothing much larger sits one base from this clone, and base qualities are not available.

V and J are truncated by 0 bases and 3 bases respectively, leaving an intervening sequence of 13 bases. Per the germline V gene, SGDLS is the CDR1 and YYNGEE is the CDR2. Counted from cysteine to phenylalanine, this CDR3 has 16 amino acids. The kept DNA is CDR3 alone, 48 bases in frame from the first base. Broader findings and caveats from the paper: Because the study included a small number of donors, the genetic and exposure-history diversity represented was limited. Pairwise subsampling led to the expectation that sequencing depth would affect the degree of clonotype sharing among donors. Sampling was restricted to blood, and TCR repertoires in tissue are likely to differ from TCR repertoires in blood.

The donors were healthy, HIV-negative adults with no recently reported acute infections or vaccinations. Only Caucasian adults living in Nashville, Tennessee, USA were represented among the donors. For unsorted samples, around 90 million PBMCs were counted, and genomic DNA was extracted using the QIAamp DNA Blood Mini kit. Blood was obtained by leukapheresis, after which PBMCs were separated by Ficoll-Histopaque density gradient centrifugation and cryopreserved in liquid nitrogen vapor phase. TCR CDR3 regions were amplified from genomic DNA by multiplex PCR using the deep immunoSEQ assay. Genomic DNA extracted from each cell subset was distributed evenly over all wells of several immunoSEQ 96-well plates, and each plate served as one replicate. For unsorted PBMC, each replicate PCR was loaded with roughly 0.3 ug genomic DNA, equivalent to tens of thousands of T cell genomes. Ten immunoSEQ deep assay plates were used to sequence the unsorted PBMC genomic DNA. Purified libraries were measured with a Qubit 3.0 fluorometer, size-checked on a Bioanalyzer 2100, and measured again with the KAPA Library Quantification kit. A separate single-read 150-cycle Illumina NextSeq 550 flow cell was used to sequence each immunoSEQ 96-well plate. As for how the authors treated the data: The immunoSEQ output contained only junctional sequences without quality scores, so filtering could not match that applied to full-length reads. To assign V/J genes and CDR3, sequences were annotated against IMGT germline references using PyIR, a Python wrapper for IgBLAST v1.9. Reads were removed for weak V/J assignments (E-value above 1e-6), missing CDR3, stop codons, out-of-frame junctions, or ambiguous translated residues. V3J clonotypes were defined by identical inferred V gene, J gene, and CDR3 amino acid sequence. The percentage overlap between two repertoires was calculated by dividing the number of shared unique clonotypes by the size of the smaller repertoire. Three approaches were used to assess repertoire richness: RTK rarefaction, the Chao1 estimator, and Recon v2.1 estimates of unobserved clonotypes. The clones in this table, taken by TCRdb from immuneACCESS, are in-frame only. Not every clone is retained; where verified, under half of the shortfall comes from an unresolved V gene, and the cause of the rest is unknown. V and J calls plus clone size are reproduced from that table; the DNA served to infer D and trimming. In this sample the table shows some 530,000 clones, over 70% of which occur a single time. The ten largest clones represent roughly an eighth of the sample.

The origin of this receptor is a woman aged 40 to 49 in good health. Some clones in this sample may be carry-over from other donors' samples. What was sequenced was PBMCs. Recombination linked TRBV9 to TRBJ2-1, with a tentative D gene TRBD2 over 6 matching bases. The base sequence is TGTGCCAGCAGCGTAGTAGGCGGGGTGGACTACAATGAGCAGTTCTTC. Protein translation: CASSVVGGVDYNEQFF.